The next 20 T cell receptor beta chains were all read from a single sample in a study of T cells expressing NK-cell markers. TCRdb re-analyzed the 5' RACE reads; it lists each CDR3 protein once, without DNA. The sample includes about 140,000 distinct CDR3 sequences. Material: blood T cells: a sorted CD56 or NKG2C T cell subset, CD4+ or CD8+ T cells, or bulk PBMC T cells (not recorded which). These TCRs come from a man between 18 and 35 years old in good health.

The chain recombines TRBV19 with TRBJ2-1; TCRdb indicates TRBD2, and absent DNA this call remains unverified. The germline gives CDR1 LNHDA, CDR2 SQIVND (reference sequence). The CDR3 contains 17 residues. CDR3 loop: CASSILVASGRSHEQFF.

The rearrangement uses TRBV5-1 and TRBJ1-1. The V gene's germline CDR1 is SGHRS and CDR2 YFSETQ. The CDR3 is 14 residues long. Here the CDR3 reads CASSLGRVLTEAFF.

The chain combines TRBV27 with TRBJ2-1; TCRdb gives TRBD2 as the D gene, but with no DNA this cannot be confirmed. The CDR3 is 17 residues long. The germline V gene has CDR1 MNHEY and CDR2 SMNVEV (reference sequence). This CDR3 reads CASSLYDTGLAGKEQFF.

This rearrangement joins TRBV25-1 to TRBJ2-3; TCRdb outputs TRBD1, but without DNA this stays unchecked. CDR3 length equals 13 residues. CDR1 is MGHDK, CDR2 SYGVNS, per germline. This CDR3 is CASGGGNTDTQYF. The complete variable domain, with remaining parts taken from reference TRBV25-1 and TRBJ2-3, reads EADIYQTPRYLVIGTGKKITLECSQTMGHDKMYWYQQDPGMELHLIHYSYGVNSTEKGDLSSESTVSRIRTEHFPLTLESARPSHTSQYLCASGGGNTDTQYFGPGTRLTVL.

The chain employs TRBV29-1 and TRBJ2-1; as DNA is missing, the TRBD2 call by TCRdb cannot be tested. The CDR3 extends over 16 amino acids. Per germline, CDR1 SQVTM and CDR2 ANQGSEA. CDR3 region: CSVEDILAGDTAEQFF.

The J gene is TRBJ2-1, the V gene TRBV5-1; the D call from TCRdb, TRBD2, cannot be confirmed without DNA. The CDR3 spans 17 residues. Germline CDR1 and CDR2: SGHRS and YFSETQ. The CDR3 here is CASSHIPRGNAYNEQFF.

The chain recombines TRBV21-1 with TRBJ1-3; the TCRdb call, TRBD1, lacks DNA for checking. TRBV21-1 represents a pseudogene. This CDR3 spans 17 amino acids. This CDR3 reads CASILGDRGTSGNTIYF.

V and J are TRBV12-3 or TRBV12-4 and TRBJ2-3; the TCRdb D gene call, TRBD1, has no DNA to confirm it. The CDR3 has 17 residues. The CDR3 protein is CASSPQSGWDSTDTQYF.

The chain recombines TRBV7-2 with TRBJ2-7; the TCRdb call, TRBD2, lacks DNA for checking. Germline CDR1 reads SGHTA; CDR2 reads FQGNSA. The CDR3 loop spans 12 amino acids. This chain's CDR3 is CASSLGSREQYF.

The genes are TRBV6-2 or TRBV6-3 and TRBJ1-5; the D call of TRBD1 rests on TCRdb alone, since no DNA is present to check it. Germline CDR1 reads MNHEY; CDR2 reads SVGEGT. This CDR3 region has 11 residues. CDR3 residues: CASGNREPQHF.

V gene TRBV2 combines with J gene TRBJ2-1; the TCRdb D gene call, TRBD2, has no DNA to confirm it. Germline V CDR1 and CDR2: SNHLY, FYNNEI. The CDR3 runs 17 residues. The CDR3 sequence is CASSDPLAGVAYNEQFF.

The chain recombines TRBV6-1 with TRBJ2-7; no DNA is available, so the TRBD1 call from TCRdb remains unchecked. This CDR3 comprises 12 residues. The germline gives CDR1 MNHNS, CDR2 SASEGT. The CDR3 protein is CASSVWGYEQYF.

The chain uses TRBV29-1 and TRBJ1-2. This CDR3 has 14 residues. CDR1 and CDR2 (germline): SQVTM, ANQGSEA. CDR3 region: CSVEGTFMSYGYTF.

The rearrangement links TRBV12-3 or TRBV12-4 to TRBJ2-2. This CDR3 has 15 residues. The CDR3 loop reads CASSPGVANTGELFF.

The chain is built from TRBV4-2 and TRBJ2-2; TCRdb calls TRBD2, which cannot be checked without DNA. The CDR3 is 18 amino acids. Germline-derived CDR1 and CDR2 are LGHNA and YNFKEQ. The chain's CDR3 is CASSQDTVSREGAGELFF.

The rearrangement joins TRBV24-1 to TRBJ1-5; TCRdb selects TRBD1, and the lack of DNA leaves this call unchecked. This CDR3 spans 16 amino acids. CDR1 and CDR2 from the germline V gene are KGHDR and SFDVKD. The CDR3 sequence: CATSDPLTGFNQPQHF.

The chain is built from TRBV7-6 and TRBJ1-6. The CDR3 has 13 residues. Per germline, CDR1 SGHVS and CDR2 FNYEAQ. The CDR3 is CASSLVQGSPLHF. The variable domain in full, with the rest retrieved from reference TRBV7-6 and TRBJ1-6, is GAGVSQSPRYKVTKRGQDVALRCDPISGHVSLYWYRQALGQGPEFLTYFNYEAQQDKSGLPNDRFSAERPEGSISTLTIQRTEQRDSAMYRCASSLVQGSPLHFGNGTRLTVT.

The chain employs TRBV5-4 and TRBJ2-2. Per germline, CDR1 SGHNT and CDR2 YYREEE (reference sequence). The CDR3 runs to 12 residues. CDR3 residues: CASRLFGGELFF.

The V and J genes are TRBV9 and TRBJ1-6; no DNA is available, so the TRBD1 call from TCRdb remains unchecked. The CDR3 sequence is 16 residues long. Germline lookup yields CDR1 SGDLS and CDR2 YYNGEE. The CDR3 loop reads CASSAGTGYLNSPLHF.

This chain joins TRBV6-2 or TRBV6-3 and TRBJ1-1; lacking DNA, the TRBD1 call made by TCRdb goes unchecked. This CDR3 has 15 amino acids. Germline V gene data show CDR1 as MNHEY and CDR2 as SVGEGT. The CDR3 reads CASSLTGEWNTEAFF.